This T cell receptor beta chain derives from a study of immune evolution from preneoplasia to lung adenocarcinoma. Histologic diagnosis was independently verified by two lung pathologists. Study outcomes and limitations: Normal lung had the highest top T cell clone frequencies.

To note about this clone: Its cognate antigen is unknown.

The table came from immunoSEQ multiplex PCR; TCRdb's copy has only in-frame clones and leaves some out. The profile covers 3,700 or so clones, with over 60% appearing a single time and roughly a tenth taken by the ten largest. The TCR originated in a person aged 55-80 years with lung adenocarcinoma. The sequenced sample consisted of FFPE adjacent normal lung tissue.

The CDR3 here is CASSRSSYEQYF. DNA of the CDR3: TGTGCCAGCAGCCGGAGCTCCTACGAGCAGTACTTC. J is TRBJ2-7 and V is TRBV4-2; D gene uncertain. In germline, CDR1 is LGHNA, CDR2 YNFKEQ. V lost 4 bases and J lost 0, with 4 bases in between. CDR3 length: 12 amino acids.